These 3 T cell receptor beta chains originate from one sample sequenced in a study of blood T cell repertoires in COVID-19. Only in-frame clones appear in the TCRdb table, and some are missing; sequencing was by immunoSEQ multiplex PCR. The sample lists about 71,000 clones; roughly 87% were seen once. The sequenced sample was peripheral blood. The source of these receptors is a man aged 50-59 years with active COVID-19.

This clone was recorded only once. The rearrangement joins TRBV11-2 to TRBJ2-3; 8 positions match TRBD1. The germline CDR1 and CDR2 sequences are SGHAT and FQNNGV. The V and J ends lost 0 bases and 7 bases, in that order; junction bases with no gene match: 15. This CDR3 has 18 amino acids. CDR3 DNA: TGTGCCAGCAGCTTAGACCACCTCAGGGGGCTGTTCGCAAATACGCAGTATTTT. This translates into CASSLDHLRGLFANTQYF.

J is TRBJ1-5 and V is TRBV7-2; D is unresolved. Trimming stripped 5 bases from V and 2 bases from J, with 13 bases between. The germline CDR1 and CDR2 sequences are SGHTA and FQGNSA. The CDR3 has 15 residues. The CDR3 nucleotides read TGTGCCAGCAGCCCCCGGGCGGGTGGCAATCAGCCCCAGCATTTT. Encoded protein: CASSPRAGGNQPQHF.

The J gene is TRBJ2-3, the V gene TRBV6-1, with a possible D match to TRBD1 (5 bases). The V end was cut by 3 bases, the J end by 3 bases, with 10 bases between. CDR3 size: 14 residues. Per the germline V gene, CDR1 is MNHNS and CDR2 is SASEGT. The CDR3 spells CASSDRVETDTQYF. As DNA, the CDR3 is TGTGCCAGCAGTGACAGGGTGGAGACAGATACGCAGTATTTT.